This T cell receptor (beta chain) came from a study of T-cell memory formation after mild COVID-19. Study-wide results and limits: Memory sampled before infection contained some responding clones, suggesting cross-reactive memory joined.

cDNA libraries for TCR alpha and TCR beta, carrying sample barcodes and UMIs, came from 5'RACE with constant-segment primers. TCRdb reprocessed the 5' RACE reads with MiXCR, giving one entry per CDR3 protein. This repertoire shows 400,000 to 500,000 distinct CDR3 sequences, around 17% found once; its top ten account for roughly 21%. Comment on this clonotype: Its specificity is unknown.

Per the germline V gene, CDR1 is DFQATT and CDR2 is SNEGSKA (reference sequence). V was cut by 5 bases and J by 3 bases, with 8 bases left in between. The CDR3 has 12 amino acids. The V gene is TRBV20-1, the J gene TRBJ1-5; D unclear. The clonotype comes from a man aged 18-30 years who had mild COVID-19 (a few samples of this study predate the infection). Cell type and time point are not known. The material sequenced was PBMCs or a T cell subset sorted from them (not recorded which). Written as DNA, the CDR3 is TGCAGTGCTCTGACATCCAATCAGCCCCAGCATTTT. It encodes CSALTSNQPQHF.